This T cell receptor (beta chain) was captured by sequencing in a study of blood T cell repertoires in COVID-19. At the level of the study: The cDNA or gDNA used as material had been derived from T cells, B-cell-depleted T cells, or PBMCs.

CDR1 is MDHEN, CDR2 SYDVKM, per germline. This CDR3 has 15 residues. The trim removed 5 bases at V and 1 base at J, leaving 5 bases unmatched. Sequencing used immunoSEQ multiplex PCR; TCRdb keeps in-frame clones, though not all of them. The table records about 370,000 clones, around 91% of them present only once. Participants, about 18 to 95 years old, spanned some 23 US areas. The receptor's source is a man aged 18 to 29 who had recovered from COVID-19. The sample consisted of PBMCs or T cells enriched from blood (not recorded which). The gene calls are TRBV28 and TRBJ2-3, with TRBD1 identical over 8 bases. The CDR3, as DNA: TGTGCCAGCAGTCCCGGGACAGGTGGCACAGATACGCAGTATTTT. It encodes CASSPGTGGTDTQYF. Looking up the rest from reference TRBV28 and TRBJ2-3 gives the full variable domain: DVKVTQSSRYLVKRTGEKVFLECVQDMDHENMFWYRQDPGLGLRLIYFSYDVKMKEKGDIPEGYSVSREKKERFSLILESASTNQTSMYLCASSPGTGGTDTQYFGPGTRLTVL.